This T cell receptor (beta chain) was recorded in a study of blood T cell repertoires in COVID-19. Study at large: COVID-19 samples collected from the United States, Italy and Spain covered acute and convalescent phases. T cells, B-cell-depleted T cells, or PBMCs provided the cDNA or gDNA that served as material.

The V gene lost 7 bases and the J gene lost 3 bases, with 15 bases spanning the gap. Germline V gives CDR1 MNHEY, CDR2 SMNVEV (reference sequence). The CDR3 loop spans 14 amino acids. In the authors' methods: Scientists estimated how many nucleated cells there were by amplifying reference gene primers. Clones were sequenced by immunoSEQ multiplex PCR, and TCRdb holds only the in-frame ones, with some missing. V and J calls and clone size are copied from that table; D and trimming were computed from the DNA. Of about 210,000 clones listed, roughly 78% are singletons. The rearrangement uses TRBV27 and TRBJ1-2; D perhaps matches TRBD1 (6 bases). Sequencing used peripheral blood. The TCR comes from a woman aged 40 to 49 with acute or convalescent COVID-19. The CDR3 spells CASNPRGSDYGYTF. CDR3 coding DNA: TGTGCCAGCAACCCCAGGGGTTCCGACTATGGCTACACCTTC.